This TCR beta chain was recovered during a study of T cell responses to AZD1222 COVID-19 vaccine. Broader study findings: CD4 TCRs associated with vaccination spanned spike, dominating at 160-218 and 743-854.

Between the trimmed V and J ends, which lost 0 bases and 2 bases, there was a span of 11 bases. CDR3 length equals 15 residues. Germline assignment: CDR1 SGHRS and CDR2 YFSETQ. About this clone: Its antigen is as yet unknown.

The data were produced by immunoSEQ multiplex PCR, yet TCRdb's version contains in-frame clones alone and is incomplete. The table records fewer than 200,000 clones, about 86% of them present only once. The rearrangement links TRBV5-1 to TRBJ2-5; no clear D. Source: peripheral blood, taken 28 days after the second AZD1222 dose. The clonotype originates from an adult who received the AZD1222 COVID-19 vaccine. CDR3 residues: CASSLATVIQETQYF. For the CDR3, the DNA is TGCGCCAGCAGCTTGGCCACGGTTATTCAAGAGACCCAGTACTTC.